Below are 20 T cell receptor beta chains sequenced from a single sample in a study of T cells in Graves' hyperthyroidism and ophthalmopathy. TCR beta CDR3 region amplification was performed from RNA transcripts. Primed by the HTBI set, a first-round RT-PCR was run on the TCR CDR3. TCRdb re-called the multiplex PCR reads through MiXCR, storing one row per CDR3 protein. Of some 440,000 distinct CDR3 sequences in the sample, more than 15% were seen once. Sample: blood. The receptors derive from a woman aged 18-35 years with Graves' hyperthyroidism.

This clonotype was found many times. The chain combines TRBV28 with TRBJ2-7; D may be TRBD1 (6 bases). CDR3 length: 13 residues. Germline lookup yields CDR1 MDHEN and CDR2 SYDVKM. Trimming removed 5 bases at V and 9 bases at J, with 17 bases between. The CDR3 region has the DNA TGTGCCAGCAGTGCATCACAGGGTCTGGCGCAGTACTTC. Protein: CASSASQGLAQYF.

This clonotype was detected many times. The rearrangement uses TRBV29-1 and TRBJ2-3; 8 nucleotides agree with TRBD2. There are 15 residues in the CDR3. J gave up 3 bases and V 2 bases, and 7 bases lay outside the gene matches. The germline V gene has CDR1 SQVTM and CDR2 ANQGSEA. In nucleotides, the CDR3 is TGCAGCGTTGAAATTGGCGGGAGGTCAACAGATACGCAGTATTTT. Encoded protein: CSVEIGGRSTDTQYF.

This clonotype was recorded many times. V gene TRBV28 combines with J gene TRBJ2-1; 11 nucleotides line up with TRBD2. Trimming cost V 6 bases and J 0 bases; bases outside gene matches: 16. The CDR3 sequence is 20 residues long. CDR1 and CDR2 from the germline V gene are MDHEN and SYDVKM. DNA of the CDR3: TGTGCCAGCAGCCTACCCTCCGGGACTAGCGGCTTAAGCTCCTACAATGAGCAGTTCTTC. Translating it yields CASSLPSGTSGLSSYNEQFF.

In its sample, this clonotype was seen many times. V usage is TRBV12-3 or TRBV12-4 and J usage is TRBJ2-2, with D possibly TRBD2 on 6 matching bases. The CDR3 contains 15 residues. The V and J ends lost 5 bases and 7 bases respectively, with 17 bases between them. CDR3 DNA sequence: TGTGCCAGCAGTATCGGGACTTTGGGGGTCGGGGAGCTGTTTTTT. This gives the protein CASSIGTLGVGELFF.

This clonotype was counted many times. The chain has TRBV5-1 and TRBJ2-7; 7 bases are shared with TRBD1. The V gene's germline CDR1 is SGHRS and CDR2 YFSETQ. The CDR3 contains 14 residues. With 2 bases clipped from V and 3 bases from J, the junction kept 5 bases outside the gene matches. CDR3 DNA sequence: TGCGCCAGCAGCTTTGGGACAGCCAACTACGAGCAGTACTTC. It codes for CASSFGTANYEQYF.

The table lists this clonotype with many counts. This chain connects TRBV7-2 to TRBJ2-1; weak D call: TRBD2 (6 bases). Germline V gene sequence: CDR1 SGHTA, CDR2 FQGNSA. This CDR3 spans 14 amino acids. V lost 7 bases and J 0 bases, leaving 10 bases between the germline ends. The CDR3 spells CASTLAISYNEQFF. The CDR3 DNA reads TGTGCCAGCACCCTAGCGATCTCCTACAATGAGCAGTTCTTC.

This clonotype has ten or more counts. The chain links TRBV20-1 to TRBJ2-3; D gene unclear. V lost 5 bases, J lost 2 bases, and 14 bases lay in between. The CDR3 runs 14 residues. Germline values: CDR1 DFQATT, CDR2 SNEGSKA (reference sequence). CDR3 in DNA: TGCAGTGCTCTTAAGACTCGACTCACAGATACGCAGTATTTT. Translating it yields CSALKTRLTDTQYF.

The chain uses TRBV2 and TRBJ1-5, with 9 bases fitting TRBD1. Trimming cost V 1 base and J 7 bases; bases outside gene matches: 5. CDR1 and CDR2 from the germline V gene are SNHLY and FYNNEI. This CDR3 comprises 15 residues. The CDR3 sequence: CASSEVGQGGQPQHF. As DNA, the CDR3 is TGTGCCAGCAGTGAAGTGGGACAGGGCGGCCAGCCCCAGCATTTT.

There are a few counts of this clonotype. The chain has TRBV9 and TRBJ2-1, with 9 bases identical to TRBD1. Unmatched junction bases numbered 5, after V lost 2 bases and J lost 2 bases. The CDR3 is 16 amino acids. Per germline, CDR1 SGDLS and CDR2 YYNGEE. CDR3 amino acids: CASSVQRQGAYNEQFF. In DNA form, the CDR3 reads TGTGCCAGCAGCGTCCAGAGACAGGGGGCCTACAATGAGCAGTTCTTC. Supplemented by reference TRBV9 and TRBJ2-1, the full variable domain reads DSGVTQTPKHLITATGQRVTLRCSPRSGDLSVYWYQQSLDQGLQFLIQYYNGEERAKGNILERFSAQQFPDLHSELNLSSLELGDSALYFCASSVQRQGAYNEQFFGPGTRLTVL.

This chain joins TRBV29-1 and TRBJ2-2, with TRBD2 as a possible D gene (5 bases). CDR3 length: 14 amino acids. Germline V lookup: CDR1 SQVTM, CDR2 ANQGSEA. Trimming took 7 bases from V and 1 from J, leaving 13 bases between them. The CDR3 nucleotides are TGCAGCGCCCTGGACTGGGAGAACACCGGGGAGCTGTTTTTT. Its translation: CSALDWENTGELFF.

There are many counts of this clonotype. The genes are TRBV12-3 or TRBV12-4 and TRBJ2-1; possibly TRBD2 for D (6 bases). This CDR3 spans 15 amino acids. The V gene lost 3 bases and the J gene lost 0 bases, with 9 bases spanning the gap. The CDR3 is CASSFAGRSYNEQFF. The DNA for the CDR3 is TGTGCCAGCAGTTTTGCGGGACGCTCCTACAATGAGCAGTTCTTC.

This sequence joins TRBV20-1 and TRBJ1-1; tentatively, D is TRBD1 (5 bases). Trimming took 6 bases from V and 11 from J, leaving 22 bases between them. This CDR3 has 13 amino acids. Germline CDR1 and CDR2: DFQATT and SNEGSKA (reference sequence). Here the CDR3 reads CSASPPGMVGAFF. CDR3 sequence (DNA): TGCAGTGCCTCTCCCCCAGGGATGGTTGGCGCTTTCTTT.

This clonotype has at least ten counts. J is TRBJ2-1 and V is TRBV6-5; TRBD2 matches at 10 bases. This CDR3 has 17 residues. The ends lost 2 bases at V and 0 bases at J; junction bases unmatched: 4. CDR1 is MNHEY and CDR2 is SVGAGI in the germline V gene. For the CDR3, the DNA is TGTGCCAGCAGTTACCATACTAGCGGGGCCTCCTACAATGAGCAGTTCTTC. Translated: CASSYHTSGASYNEQFF.

Ten or more counts support this clonotype. The chain recombines TRBV7-8 with TRBJ2-3; D may be TRBD2 (6 bases). This CDR3 contains 13 residues. Germline V gene lookup returns CDR1 SGHVS and CDR2 FQNEAQ. Trimming stripped 5 bases from V and 2 bases from J, with 8 bases between. In nucleotides, the CDR3 is TGTGCCAGCAGCGGCGGGACCACAGATACGCAGTATTTT. Translating it yields CASSGGTTDTQYF.

This clonotype was counted ten times or more. The chain uses TRBV7-9 and TRBJ2-7; D remains ambiguous. The germline V gene encodes CDR1 SEHNR and CDR2 FQNEAQ (reference sequence). V was pared by 5 bases and J by 4 bases, with 12 bases between. This CDR3 spans 13 amino acids. In DNA, the CDR3 is TGTGCCAGCAGCCCCACCCCTGGATACGAGCAGTACTTC. It specifies CASSPTPGYEQYF.

The chain couples TRBV19 to TRBJ1-1; possible D gene TRBD1, 5 bases. The CDR3 spans 14 residues. V dropped 5 bases and J dropped 4 bases, with 14 bases sitting between them. Germline assignment: CDR1 LNHDA and CDR2 SQIVND (reference sequence). The CDR3 is CASSSMGGGTEAFF. DNA for the CDR3: TGTGCCAGTAGTTCGATGGGGGGAGGCACTGAAGCTTTCTTT.

This clonotype was found many times. The chain is built from TRBV24-1 and TRBJ2-3; D gene ambiguous. V gave up 1 base and J gave up 5 bases, with 18 bases separating them. The CDR3 is 17 amino acids. CDR1 is KGHDR and CDR2 is SFDVKD in the germline V gene. This CDR3 is CATSDFKDDGRKDTQYF. The CDR3 DNA reads TGTGCCACCAGTGATTTCAAGGATGATGGACGGAAAGATACGCAGTATTTT.

The CDR3 is CAISGLAGEIDTQYF. The CDR3, as DNA: TGTGCCATCAGTGGTCTAGCGGGAGAAATAGATACGCAGTATTTT. The rearrangement joins TRBV10-3 to TRBJ2-3, with 10 nucleotides matching TRBD2. V shed 4 bases, J shed 5 bases, and the junction held 6 bases outside the gene matches. The CDR3 is 15 amino acids. Germline V gene data show CDR1 as ENHRY and CDR2 as SYGVKD.

This clonotype was seen many times. The chain carries TRBV5-1 and TRBJ2-5; perhaps TRBD2 as D (5 bases). The CDR3 runs to 13 residues. V shed 3 bases and J shed 5 bases, with 11 bases lying between them. Germline loops: CDR1 SGHRS, CDR2 YFSETQ. The CDR3 coding sequence is TGCGCCAGCAGCTCCGGGGTACAGGAGACCCAGTACTTC. It encodes CASSSGVQETQYF.

There are a few counts of this clonotype. This chain connects TRBV10-3 to TRBJ2-2; D is ambiguous. CDR3 length equals 15 residues. V was cut by 5 bases and J by 3 bases, with 13 bases left in between. CDR1 is ENHRY, CDR2 SYGVKD, per germline. Here the CDR3 reads CAISRTSPDTGELFF. The CDR3 DNA sequence: TGTGCCATCAGTCGTACCTCACCGGACACCGGGGAGCTGTTTTTT.